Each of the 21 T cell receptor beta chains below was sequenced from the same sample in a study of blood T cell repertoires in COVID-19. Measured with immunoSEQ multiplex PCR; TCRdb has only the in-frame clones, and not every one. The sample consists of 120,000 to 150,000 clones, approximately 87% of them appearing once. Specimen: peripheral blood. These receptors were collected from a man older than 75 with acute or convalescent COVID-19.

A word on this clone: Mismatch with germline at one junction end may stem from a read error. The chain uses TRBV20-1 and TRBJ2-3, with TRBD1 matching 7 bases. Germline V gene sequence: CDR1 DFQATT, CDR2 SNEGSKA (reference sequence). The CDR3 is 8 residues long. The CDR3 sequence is CSATGTVF. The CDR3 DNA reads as TGCAGTGCAACCGGGACAGTGTTT.

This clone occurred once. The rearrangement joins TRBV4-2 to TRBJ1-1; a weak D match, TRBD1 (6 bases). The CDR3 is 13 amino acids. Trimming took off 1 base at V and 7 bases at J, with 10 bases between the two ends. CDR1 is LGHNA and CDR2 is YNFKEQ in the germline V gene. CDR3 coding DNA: TGTGCCAGCAGCCAAGGACAGGAAGTTGAAGCTTTCTTT. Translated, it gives CASSQGQEVEAFF.

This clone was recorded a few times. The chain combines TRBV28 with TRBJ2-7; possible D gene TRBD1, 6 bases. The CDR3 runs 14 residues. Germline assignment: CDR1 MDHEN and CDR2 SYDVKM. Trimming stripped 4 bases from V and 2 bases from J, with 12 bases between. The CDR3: CASSSGQIPYEQYF. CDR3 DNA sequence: TGTGCCAGCAGTTCCGGACAGATACCCTACGAGCAGTACTTC.

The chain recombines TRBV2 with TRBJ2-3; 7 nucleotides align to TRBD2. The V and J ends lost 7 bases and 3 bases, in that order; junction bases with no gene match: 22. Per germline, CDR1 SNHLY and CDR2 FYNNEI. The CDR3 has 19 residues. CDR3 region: CASNSGATGGRLGTDTQYF. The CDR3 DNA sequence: TGTGCCAGCAATAGTGGGGCGACGGGAGGTAGGCTGGGAACAGATACGCAGTATTTT.

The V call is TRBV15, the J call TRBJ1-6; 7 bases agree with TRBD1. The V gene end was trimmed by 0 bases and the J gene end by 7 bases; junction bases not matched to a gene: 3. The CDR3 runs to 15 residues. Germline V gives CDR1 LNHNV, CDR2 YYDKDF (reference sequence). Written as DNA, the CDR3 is TGTGCCACCAGCAGAGATAGCAGGGGGAATTCACCCCTCCACTTT. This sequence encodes CATSRDSRGNSPLHF.

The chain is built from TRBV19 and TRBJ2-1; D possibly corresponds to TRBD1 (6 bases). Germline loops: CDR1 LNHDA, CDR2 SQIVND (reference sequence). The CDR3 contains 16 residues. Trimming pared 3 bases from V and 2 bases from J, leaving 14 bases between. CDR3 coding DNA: TGTGCCAGTAGTATTAGTACAGGGTTAGCCTACAATGAGCAGTTCTTC. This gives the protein CASSISTGLAYNEQFF.

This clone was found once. The CDR3 DNA reads TGTGCCAGCAGCGAAGGGACTACAAGTGAGCAGTACTTC. This codes for CASSEGTTSEQYF. The chain combines TRBV7-2 with TRBJ2-7; TRBD2 matches at 7 bases. CDR3 size: 13 residues. V shed 5 bases and J 7 bases; nucleotides not matched to a gene: 8. Per germline, CDR1 SGHTA and CDR2 FQGNSA.

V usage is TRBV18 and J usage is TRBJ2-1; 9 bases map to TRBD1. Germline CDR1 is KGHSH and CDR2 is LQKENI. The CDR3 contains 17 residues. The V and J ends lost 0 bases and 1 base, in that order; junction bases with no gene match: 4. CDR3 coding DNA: TGTGCCAGCTCACCACCAACCGGGACAGGGTCCTACAATGAGCAGTTCTTC. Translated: CASSPPTGTGSYNEQFF.

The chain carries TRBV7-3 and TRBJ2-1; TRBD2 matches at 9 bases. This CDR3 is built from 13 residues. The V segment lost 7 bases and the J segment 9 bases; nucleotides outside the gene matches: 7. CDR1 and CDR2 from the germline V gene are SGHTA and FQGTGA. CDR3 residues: CASTKAGGSEQFF. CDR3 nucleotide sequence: TGTGCCAGCACCAAAGCGGGAGGTAGTGAGCAGTTCTTC. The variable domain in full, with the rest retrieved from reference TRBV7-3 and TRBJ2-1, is GAGVSQTPSNKVTEKGKYVELRCDPISGHTALYWYRQSLGQGPEFLIYFQGTGAADDSGLPNDRFFAVRPEGSVSTLKIQRTERGDSAVYLCASTKAGGSEQFFGPGTRLTVL.

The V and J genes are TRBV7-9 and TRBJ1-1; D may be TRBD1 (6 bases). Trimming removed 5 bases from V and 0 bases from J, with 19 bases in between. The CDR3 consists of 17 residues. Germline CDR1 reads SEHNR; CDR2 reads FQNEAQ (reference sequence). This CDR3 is CASSPWGPGSMNTEAFF. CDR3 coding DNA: TGTGCCAGCAGCCCGTGGGGGCCGGGGAGCATGAACACTGAAGCTTTCTTT.

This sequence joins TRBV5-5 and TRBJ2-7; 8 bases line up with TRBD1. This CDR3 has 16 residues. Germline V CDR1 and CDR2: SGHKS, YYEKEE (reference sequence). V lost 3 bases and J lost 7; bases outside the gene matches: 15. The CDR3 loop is CASSSDLGTGVTEQYF. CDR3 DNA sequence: TGTGCCAGCAGCTCGGACCTGGGGACAGGAGTAACAGAGCAGTACTTC.

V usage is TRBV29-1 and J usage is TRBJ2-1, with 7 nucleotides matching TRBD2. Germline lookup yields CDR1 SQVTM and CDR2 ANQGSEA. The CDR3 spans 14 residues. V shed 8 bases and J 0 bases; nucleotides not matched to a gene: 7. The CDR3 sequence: CSTEAGSSYNEQFF. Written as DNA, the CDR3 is TGCAGCACCGAAGCGGGGAGCTCCTACAATGAGCAGTTCTTC.

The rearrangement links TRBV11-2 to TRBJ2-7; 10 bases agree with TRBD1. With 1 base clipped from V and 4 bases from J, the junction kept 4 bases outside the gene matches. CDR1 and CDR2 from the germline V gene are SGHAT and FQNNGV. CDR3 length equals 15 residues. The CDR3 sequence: CASSLGGTGEYEQYF. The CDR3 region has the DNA TGTGCCAGCAGCTTAGGGGGGACAGGGGAATACGAGCAGTACTTC.

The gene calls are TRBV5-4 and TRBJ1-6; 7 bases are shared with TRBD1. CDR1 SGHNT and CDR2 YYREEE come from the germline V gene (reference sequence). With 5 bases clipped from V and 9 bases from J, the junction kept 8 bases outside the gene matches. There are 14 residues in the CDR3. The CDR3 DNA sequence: TGTGCCAGCAGGCCGGACAGGTCAAGTTCACCCCTCCACTTT. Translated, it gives CASRPDRSSSPLHF. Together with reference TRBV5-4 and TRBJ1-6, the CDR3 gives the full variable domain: ETGVTQSPTHLIKTRGQQVTLRCSSQSGHNTVSWYQQALGQGPQFIFQYYREEENGRGNFPPRFSGLQFPNYSSELNVNALELDDSALYLCASRPDRSSSPLHFGNGTRLTVT.

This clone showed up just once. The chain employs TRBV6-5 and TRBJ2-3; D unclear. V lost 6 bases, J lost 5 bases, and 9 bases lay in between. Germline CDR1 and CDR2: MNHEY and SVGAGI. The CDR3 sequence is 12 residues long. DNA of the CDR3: TGTGCCAGCAGAACGAGTGGAGATACGCAGTATTTT. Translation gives CASRTSGDTQYF.

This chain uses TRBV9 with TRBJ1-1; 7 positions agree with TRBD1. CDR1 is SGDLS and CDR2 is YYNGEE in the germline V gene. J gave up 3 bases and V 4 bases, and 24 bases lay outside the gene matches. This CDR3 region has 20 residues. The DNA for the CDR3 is TGTGCCAGCAGCCCGTATATTTCCAGGGGGATGGGGATTGGGTACACTGAAGCTTTCTTT. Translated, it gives CASSPYISRGMGIGYTEAFF.

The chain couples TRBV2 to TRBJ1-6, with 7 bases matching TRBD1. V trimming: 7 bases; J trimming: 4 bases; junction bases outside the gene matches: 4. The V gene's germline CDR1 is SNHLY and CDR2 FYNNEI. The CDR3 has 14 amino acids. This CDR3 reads CASKGAPYNSPLHF. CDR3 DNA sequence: TGTGCCAGCAAGGGGGCGCCGTATAATTCACCCCTCCACTTT.

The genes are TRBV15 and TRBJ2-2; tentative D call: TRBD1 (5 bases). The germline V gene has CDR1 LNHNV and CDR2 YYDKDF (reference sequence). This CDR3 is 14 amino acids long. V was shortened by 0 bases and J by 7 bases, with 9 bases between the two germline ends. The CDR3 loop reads CATSRDQGSGELFF. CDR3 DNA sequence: TGTGCCACCAGCAGAGACCAGGGCAGCGGGGAGCTGTTTTTT. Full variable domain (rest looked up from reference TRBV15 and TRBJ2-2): DAMVIQNPRYQVTQFGKPVTLSCSQTLNHNVMYWYQQKSSQAPKLLFHYYDKDFNNEADTPDNFQSRRPNTSFCFLDIRSPGLGDTAMYLCATSRDQGSGELFFGEGSRLTVL.

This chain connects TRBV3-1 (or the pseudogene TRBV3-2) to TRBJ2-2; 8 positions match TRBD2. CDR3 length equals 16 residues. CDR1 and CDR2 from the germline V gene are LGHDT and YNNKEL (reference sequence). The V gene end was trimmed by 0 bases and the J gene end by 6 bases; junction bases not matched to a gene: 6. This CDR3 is CASSQDPGLAAGELFF. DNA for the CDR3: TGTGCCAGCAGCCAAGATCCAGGACTAGCAGCCGGGGAGCTGTTTTTT.

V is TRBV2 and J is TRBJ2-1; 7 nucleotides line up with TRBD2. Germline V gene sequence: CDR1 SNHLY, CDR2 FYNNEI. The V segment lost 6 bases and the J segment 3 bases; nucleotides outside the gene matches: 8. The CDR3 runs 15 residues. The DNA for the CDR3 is TGTGCCAGCAGGAAGGGCGGGAGTCGCTACAATGAGCAGTTCTTC. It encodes CASRKGGSRYNEQFF.

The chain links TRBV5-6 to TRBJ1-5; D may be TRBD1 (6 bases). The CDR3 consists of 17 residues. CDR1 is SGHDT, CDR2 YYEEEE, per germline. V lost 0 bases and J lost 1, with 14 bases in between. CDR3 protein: CASSLARGGWSNQPQHF. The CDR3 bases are TGTGCCAGCAGCTTGGCCCGGGGGGGCTGGAGCAATCAGCCCCAGCATTTT.